This is a list of T cell receptor beta chains from one sample in a study of CD8 T cells in Susac syndrome. In TCRdb, the immunoSEQ multiplex PCR reads were re-called with MiXCR into one record per CDR3 protein. The sample yields around 200,000 distinct CDR3 sequences, roughly 94% seen once. The source material was CD4+ T cells from PBMCs. Receptors were obtained from a human donor with multiple sclerosis. The CDR3 runs from the conserved cysteine through the conserved F or W. D genes are given only for firm matches. Clone size is given for some rows only: seen once, a few or many times, or a class if the clone is expanded.

TRBV30,NA,NA,TRBJ1-6,TGTGCCTGGAGTGTACTGCAGGGCGATTCACCCCTCCACTTT,CAWSVLQGDSPLHF
TRBV7-2,NA,NA,TRBJ2-7,TGTGCCAGCAGCTTAGGTTCAGCAGCCTACGAGCAGTACTTC,CASSLGSAAYEQYF
TRBV2,NA,NA,TRBJ2-7,TGTGCCAGGAGCTCGGCCTACGAGCAGTACTTC,CARSSAYEQYF
TRBV3-1,NA,TRBD2,TRBJ2-1,TGTGCCAGCAGCCCTTTCCTACTAGCGGGGGGGCACAGTGAGCAGTTCTTC,CASSPFLLAGGHSEQFF
TRBV7-2,NA,NA,TRBJ2-3,TGTGCCAGCAGCACGGTCGGGGGCCCAGATACGCAGTATTTT,CASSTVGGPDTQYF
TRBV18,NA,NA,TRBJ1-5,TGTGCCAGCTCACCGTATGTAGGACAGCCCCAGCATTTT,CASSPYVGQPQHF
TRBV6-5,NA,NA,TRBJ2-1,TGTGCCAGCAGTTACTCGACCGTTTACAATGAGCAGTTCTTC,CASSYSTVYNEQFF
TRBV18,NA,NA,TRBJ1-1,TGTGCCAGCTCACCACGGAAGTTTGTCTCTGAAGCTTTCTTT,CASSPRKFVSEAFF
TRBV20-1,NA,NA,TRBJ1-2,TGCAGTGCTAGAGAAGGGGGAAGCGCTGGCTACACCTTC,CSAREGGSAGYTF
TRBV18,NA,TRBD2,TRBJ2-1,TGTGCCAGCTCCTCTAGCGGCCCGGAACACAATGAGCAGTTCTTC,CASSSSGPEHNEQFF
TRBV29-1,NA,NA,TRBJ1-1,TGCAGCGTCAAAGACAGAATTGAAGCTTTCTTT,CSVKDRIEAFF
TRBV5-4,NA,NA,TRBJ2-5,TGTGCCAGCAGCCAGACAGGGAGGCAGGAGACCCAGTACTTC,CASSQTGRQETQYF
TRBV7-2,NA,NA,TRBJ1-5,TGTGCCAGCAAACGGGGGGGGAATCAGCCCCAGCATTTT,CASKRGGNQPQHF
TRBV20-1,NA,NA,TRBJ1-4,TGCAGTGCTAGAGGGTCTCGGATTGAAAAACTGTTTTTT,CSARGSRIEKLFF
TRBV29-1,few,NA,TRBJ1-1,TGCAGCGTTGGTCAAGGGAAGACTGAAGCTTTCTTT,CSVGQGKTEAFF
TRBV20-1,NA,NA,TRBJ2-3,TGCAGTGCTAAGTGGCTGAAAGATACGCAGTATTTT,CSAKWLKDTQYF
TRBV7-9,NA,TRBD1,TRBJ2-3,TGTGCCAGCAGCTCGGGACAGGGGGTAACAGATACGCAGTATTTT,CASSSGQGVTDTQYF
TRBV27,once,TRBD1,TRBJ1-2,TGTGCCAGCAGTTTAGGGACAGGGGCCCACCGCGACTATGGCTACACCTTC,CASSLGTGAHRDYGYTF
TRBV20-1,NA,NA,TRBJ1-5,TGCAGTGCTAGAGAGACGGGAGGAAGCAATCAGCCCCAGCATTTT,CSARETGGSNQPQHF
TRBV6-2/TRBV6-3,NA,NA,TRBJ2-6,TGTGCCAGCAGTTGGACCGGGGGGGCCAACGTCCTGACTTTC,CASSWTGGANVLTF
TRBV2,NA,NA,TRBJ2-5,TGTGCCAGCATAATGGCAGTTGGGCAAGAGACCCAGTACTTC,CASIMAVGQETQYF
TRBV30,NA,NA,TRBJ1-2,TGTGCCTGGAGCCGGGACTATGGCTACACCTTC,CAWSRDYGYTF
TRBV29-1,NA,NA,TRBJ2-6,TGCAGCGTTCGGGATGGGAGGGGGGCCAACGTCCTGACTTTC,CSVRDGRGANVLTF
TRBV4-1,NA,NA,TRBJ2-3,TGCGCCAGCAGCCAAGAGCGGACGTTATTAGGCACAGATACGCAGTATTTT,CASSQERTLLGTDTQYF
TRBV19,NA,NA,TRBJ1-1,TGTGCCAGTAGTATGGGAAGGGCTCACACTGAAGCTTTCTTT,CASSMGRAHTEAFF
TRBV20-1,NA,NA,TRBJ1-4,TGCAGTGCCGAGGGCAATGAAAAACTGTTTTTT,CSAEGNEKLFF
TRBV29-1,NA,NA,TRBJ2-3,TGCAGCTTCGGGGGGCGCCTGGGCACAGATACGCAGTATTTT,CSFGGRLGTDTQYF
TRBV9,NA,NA,TRBJ2-3,TGTGCCAGCAGCGGACTACTGGTGGATACGCAGTATTTT,CASSGLLVDTQYF
TRBV5-4,NA,TRBD2,TRBJ2-1,TGTGCCAGCAGCTTGCTGGCGGGGGGCTACAATGAGCAGTTCTTC,CASSLLAGGYNEQFF
TRBV20-1,NA,TRBD2,TRBJ2-3,TGCAGTGCTAGAGCGCTAGCGGGGGCTCCAGATACGCAGTATTTT,CSARALAGAPDTQYF
TRBV20-1,NA,NA,TRBJ1-2,TGCAGTGCTAGGGACAGCGCCAACTATGGCTACACCTTC,CSARDSANYGYTF
TRBV30,NA,NA,TRBJ2-1,TGTGCCTGGATTGGGTTAAGGATCTACAATGAGCAGTTCTTC,CAWIGLRIYNEQFF
TRBV15,NA,NA,TRBJ2-5,TGTGCCACCAATAAGAGGCAGGAGAAGTGGGAGACCCAGTACTTC,CATNKRQEKWETQYF
TRBV20-1,NA,NA,TRBJ2-7,TGCAGTGCTAGTTCGACCGACAAAATATACGAGCAGTACTTC,CSASSTDKIYEQYF
TRBV19,NA,NA,TRBJ1-5,TGTGCCAGTAGGCTAGGGGCAGGCAATCAGCCCCAGCATTTT,CASRLGAGNQPQHF
TRBV7-7,NA,NA,TRBJ2-5,TGTGCTAGCAGCCGGGACACCAGGACCCAGTACTTC,CASSRDTRTQYF
TRBV19,NA,NA,TRBJ1-5,TGTGCCAGTAGTAACAGGGAGGAGAATCAGCCCCAGCATTTT,CASSNREENQPQHF
TRBV29-1,NA,NA,TRBJ1-1,TGCAGCGTTGGGGGACATGGGTACACTGAAGCTTTCTTT,CSVGGHGYTEAFF
TRBV30,NA,NA,TRBJ1-2,TGTGCCTGGAGGTCGGGGTTACAGGGCTCGCATGGCTACACCTTC,CAWRSGLQGSHGYTF
TRBV25-1,NA,NA,TRBJ1-1,TGTGCCAGCAGCCGCACTCCTGGCTGGGGCAGGGGAGGAACTGAAGCTTTCTTT,CASSRTPGWGRGGTEAFF
TRBV30,once,TRBD1,TRBJ1-1,TGTGCCTGGTCCGACAGGGCGGGCGTGAACACTGAAGCTTTCTTT,CAWSDRAGVNTEAFF
TRBV6-5,NA,TRBD2,TRBJ2-1,TGTGCCAGCATCCCCCCGGCGGGGGTCTACAATGAGCAGTTCTTC,CASIPPAGVYNEQFF
TRBV29-1,NA,TRBD1,TRBJ1-5,TGCAGCGTTGGAGCCTCGACAGGGGGTATCAATCAGCCCCAGCATTTT,CSVGASTGGINQPQHF
TRBV3-1,NA,TRBD1,TRBJ1-1,TGTGCCAGCAGCCAAGAAAGGGGGCGAGTGAACACTGAAGCTTTCTTT,CASSQERGRVNTEAFF
TRBV2,NA,NA,TRBJ2-3,TGTGCCAGCAAGGGGAGCACAGATACGCAGTATTTT,CASKGSTDTQYF
TRBV20-1,NA,NA,TRBJ1-2,TGCAGTGCTCCGACCCCGTATGGCTACACCTTC,CSAPTPYGYTF